The following is a T cell receptor (beta chain) sequence with its context. This clone showed up just a few times. The clone's antigen remains unknown. One base away there is no much larger clone; base qualities are not given. The data derive from a study of blood T cell repertoires in COVID-19 (dated by TCRdb to 2019 to 2021). With regard to the full study: Samples from collaborators originated in the United States, Italy and Spain and spanned both the acute and convalescent phases of COVID-19. The prospective study material was composed of cDNA or gDNA derived from T cells, B-cell-depleted T cells, or PBMCs. Subjects who had been exposed to COVID-19, were actively infected with it, or had recovered from it provided the deeply sampled blood TCRbeta repertoires that made up the dataset. A freely available public database, intended as a resource for researchers studying the immune response to SARS-CoV-2, is where the repertoires were released. Samples came from the ongoing ImmuneRACE study (first 160 participants) plus 1,254 subjects from 6 global collaborators. Sample metadata almost always included a de-identified subject ID, COVID-19 status, age in years and sex. Where available, HLA class I and class II types were taken from metadata supplied by the sample provider and were not determined by assay-based typing. Broader findings and caveats from the paper: The quantity of clinical and demographic metadata differed by source and by participant and was supplied without curation.

One collaborating source in Seattle enrolled patients during active infection and followed them longitudinally through the course of disease. Collaborating institutions collected whole blood in K2EDTA tubes following their own protocols. For TCRbeta analysis, collaborators shipped samples as frozen whole blood, isolated PBMCs, or DNA extracted from either of those sample types. Its CDR3 holds 13 amino acids, cysteine through phenylalanine. Of all the DNA, just the CDR3 is kept, 39 bases in frame from base 1. The trim is 0 bases for V and 8 bases for J, with a gap of 10 bases between the germline ends. For CDR1 and CDR2, the germline V gene lists LGHNA and YSLEER. TCRbeta CDR3 regions were amplified from genomic DNA using the immunoSEQ Assay, a bias-controlled multiplex PCR. Processing in the source paper ran as follows. Within the assay, amplification of reference gene primers was used to estimate how many nucleated cells each sample contained. Sequence reads were collapsed and filtered to measure the absolute abundance of every unique TCRbeta CDR3 rearrangement. Productive Simpson clonality was computed per sample as the square root of Simpson's diversity index over productive rearrangements. This is the immuneACCESS table as TCRdb keeps it, with only in-frame sequences that have V and J called. A part of the clones is gone; compared with another copy, unresolved V genes explain less than half, and the rest is unexplained. The V and J calls and clone size come from that table; D and trimming were worked out from the DNA. The sample table contains about 150,000 clones; only one count was recorded for 84% of them. Of the sample, around 2.9% is held by the ten largest clones.

This sequence uses TRBV4-3 and TRBJ1-2; there is no confident call for the D gene. The sample taken for sequencing was peripheral blood. This receptor was identified in a woman older than 75 with COVID-19, enrolled during active disease. The DNA sequence is given as TGCGCCAGCAGCCAAGATGGAGGAAGCGGCTACACCTTC. Its protein product is CASSQDGGSGYTF.